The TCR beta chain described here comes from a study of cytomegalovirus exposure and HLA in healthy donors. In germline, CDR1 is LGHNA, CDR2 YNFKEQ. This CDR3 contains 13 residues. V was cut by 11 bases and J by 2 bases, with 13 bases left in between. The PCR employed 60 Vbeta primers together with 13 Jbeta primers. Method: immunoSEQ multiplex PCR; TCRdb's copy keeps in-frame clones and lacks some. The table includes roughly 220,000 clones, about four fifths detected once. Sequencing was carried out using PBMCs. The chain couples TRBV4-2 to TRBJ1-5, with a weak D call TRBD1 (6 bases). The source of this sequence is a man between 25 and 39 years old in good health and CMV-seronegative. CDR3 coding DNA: TGTGCCGGGGGCGCGGTGGGCAATCAGCCCCAGCATTTT. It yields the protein CAGGAVGNQPQHF.